The rows below give T cell receptor beta chains drawn from one sample of a study of beta chain features in type 1 diabetes. Libraries were prepared by immunoSEQ multiplex PCR; TCRdb keeps only in-frame clonotypes and omits some of them. The table lists 600,000 to 750,000 clones, 9.5% to 15% of them singletons. Sequences were obtained from naive CD4+ T cells from blood. The receptors stem from a man aged 30 to 45 with type 1 diabetes. The CDR3 runs from the conserved cysteine through the conserved F or W. D genes are given only for firm matches. Not every row has a clone size; where given, it reads once, few, many or a size class.

>TRBD1|TRBV28|TRBJ2-7|few
CASRSTGEGYEQYF
TGTGCCAGCAGGTCAACAGGGGAAGGCTACGAGCAGTACTTC
>NA|TRBV4-3|TRBJ2-7|few
CASSQETDSYEQYF
TGCGCCAGCAGCCAGGAGACAGATTCCTACGAGCAGTACTTC
>NA|TRBV4-2|TRBJ2-2|NA
CASSQGMGNLNTGELFF
TGTGCCAGCAGCCAAGGAATGGGGAATCTAAACACCGGGGAGCTGTTTTTT
>TRBD1|TRBV30|TRBJ1-2|NA
CAWSTTGGDGYTF
TGTGCCTGGAGTACTACAGGGGGCGATGGCTACACCTTC
>NA|TRBV5-1|TRBJ2-1|few
CASSLGPSGSYNEQFF
TGCGCCAGCAGCTTAGGCCCATCGGGCTCCTACAATGAGCAGTTCTTC
>NA|TRBV28|TRBJ1-4|few
CASRESSNEKLFF
TGTGCCAGCAGGGAGTCATCCAATGAAAAACTGTTTTTT
>NA|TRBV2|TRBJ1-1|NA
CASRRTFMNTEAFF
TGTGCCAGCAGACGGACATTTATGAACACTGAAGCTTTCTTT
>TRBD1|TRBV19|TRBJ2-7|NA
CASSTTGTGSYEQYF
TGTGCCAGTAGTACAACCGGGACAGGGTCCTACGAGCAGTACTTC
>TRBD1|TRBV29-1|TRBJ1-1|few
CSARTQGAINTEAFF
TGCAGCGCCAGAACACAGGGGGCCATCAACACTGAAGCTTTCTTT
>NA|TRBV4-2|TRBJ2-5|few
CASSQEGRQRETQYF
TGTGCCAGCAGCCAAGAAGGGAGACAACGGGAGACCCAGTACTTC
>TRBD2|TRBV11-2|TRBJ2-3|few
CASSASTSGANWATDTQYF
TGTGCCAGCAGCGCCTCGACTAGCGGGGCTAACTGGGCCACAGATACGCAGTATTTT
>NA|TRBV6-5|TRBJ2-5|few
CASRNGETQYF
TGTGCCAGCAGAAACGGGGAGACCCAGTACTTC
>NA|TRBV14|TRBJ2-7|NA
CASSKRPYNIRQVKSYEQYF
TGTGCCAGCAGCAAACGCCCATATAACATCAGACAGGTGAAATCCTACGAGCAGTACTTC
>NA|TRBV4-3|TRBJ2-3|NA
CASSQELRVTTQYF
TGCGCCAGCAGCCAAGAACTGAGGGTAACCACGCAGTATTTT
>TRBD1|TRBV10-3|TRBJ1-4|NA
CASSYFPTGQGNEKLFF
TGTGCCAGCAGTTACTTCCCAACGGGACAGGGTAATGAAAAACTGTTTTTT
>NA|TRBV19|TRBJ2-5|NA
CASTSGHGGQETQYF
TGTGCCAGTACCTCGGGCCATGGGGGCCAAGAGACCCAGTACTTC
>TRBD2|TRBV27|TRBJ2-1|NA
CASSGTSGGSFF
TGTGCCAGCAGTGGGACTAGCGGGGGGTCCTTCTTC
>NA|TRBV5-6|TRBJ1-6|few
CASSPRGAGSPLHF
TGTGCCAGCAGCCCCCGAGGGGCAGGATCACCCCTCCACTTT
>NA|TRBV7-9|TRBJ1-5|NA
CASSTKTRTAPLFNQPQHF
TGTGCCAGCAGCACAAAAACCCGGACAGCACCCCTATTCAATCAGCCCCAGCATTTT
>NA|TRBV2|TRBJ2-7|few
CASKVAGEYEQYF
TGTGCCAGCAAGGTTGCAGGGGAATACGAGCAGTACTTC
>TRBD1|TRBV9|TRBJ2-1|few
CASSGPGQGSYNEQFF
TGTGCCAGCAGCGGCCCGGGACAGGGCTCCTACAATGAGCAGTTCTTC
>NA|TRBV11-2|TRBJ2-2|NA
CASTNYRVPGELFF
TGTGCCAGCACCAATTACAGGGTCCCCGGGGAGCTGTTTTTT
>NA|TRBV28|TRBJ1-6|NA
CASSSPERGYNSPLHF
TGTGCCAGCAGCTCGCCGGAGAGGGGGTACAATTCACCCCTCCACTTT
>NA|TRBV29-1|TRBJ2-5|NA
CSAAGTAQETQYF
TGCAGCGCCGCCGGAACAGCGCAAGAGACCCAGTACTTC
>TRBD2|TRBV7-6|TRBJ2-5|few
CASSQGLAFFQETQYF
TGTGCCAGCAGCCAGGGACTAGCTTTTTTCCAAGAGACCCAGTACTTC
>NA|TRBV7-6|TRBJ2-7|NA
CASSLAAVGTYEQYF
TGTGCCAGCAGCTTAGCGGCTGTAGGGACCTACGAGCAGTACTTC
>NA|TRBV10-3|TRBJ2-5|NA
CAISESSRGRGTQYF
TGTGCCATCAGTGAGTCGTCGCGGGGGCGTGGGACCCAGTACTTC
>NA|TRBV5-6|TRBJ2-7|few
CASSLFGAEQYF
TGTGCCAGCAGCTTATTTGGGGCCGAGCAGTACTTC
>TRBD1|TRBV29-1|TRBJ2-5|few
CSHPGQGKETQYF
TGCAGCCATCCTGGACAGGGGAAAGAGACCCAGTACTTC
>NA|TRBV6-5|TRBJ2-3|few
CASSSRDTQYF
TGTGCCAGCAGTTCCAGAGATACGCAGTATTTT
>NA|TRBV5-8|TRBJ2-1|few
CASNTRSSYNEQFF
TGTGCCAGCAATACACGGAGCTCCTACAATGAGCAGTTCTTC
>TRBD1|TRBV7-9|TRBJ2-7|NA
CASSLRTGGTYEQYF
TGTGCCAGCAGCCTCCGGACAGGAGGCACCTACGAGCAGTACTTC
>TRBD1|TRBV19|TRBJ1-5|few
CASSAKGQGTGQPQHF
TGTGCCAGTAGTGCCAAGGGACAGGGGACTGGTCAGCCCCAGCATTTT
>NA|TRBV9|TRBJ2-1|few
CASSVETGQSEQFF
TGTGCCAGCAGCGTAGAGACAGGTCAAAGTGAGCAGTTCTTC
>NA|TRBV7-2|TRBJ2-3|NA
CASSPGQGRTDTQYF
TGTGCCAGCAGCCCAGGGCAGGGGCGCACAGATACGCAGTATTTT
>NA|TRBV2|TRBJ2-7|few
CASRLQGEQYF
TGTGCCAGCAGGCTACAGGGCGAGCAGTACTTC
>NA|TRBV15|TRBJ2-5|NA
CATSGQYETQYF
TGTGCCACCAGCGGGCAATACGAGACCCAGTACTTC
>NA|TRBV5-1|TRBJ2-1|few
CASSFGSEGQFF
TGCGCCAGCAGCTTCGGATCTGAAGGGCAGTTCTTC
>NA|TRBV7-2|TRBJ2-7|NA
CASSYSGGTYEQYF
TGTGCCAGCAGCTATAGTGGCGGTACCTACGAGCAGTACTTC
>NA|TRBV7-3|TRBJ1-1|NA
CASSLMGGVFTEAFF
TGTGCCAGCAGCTTAATGGGGGGTGTGTTCACTGAAGCTTTCTTT
>NA|TRBV7-2|TRBJ1-5|NA
CASKPGSVGQPQHF
TGTGCCTCGAAGCCGGGATCGGTGGGTCAGCCCCAGCATTTT
>TRBD1|TRBV5-1|TRBJ1-2|few
CASSLGGQVYNYGYTF
TGCGCCAGCAGCTTGGGGGGACAGGTTTATAACTATGGCTACACCTTC
>NA|TRBV18|TRBJ1-5|few
CASSPDGQPQHF
TGTGCCAGCTCACCTGATGGTCAGCCCCAGCATTTT